This T cell receptor (beta chain) was sequenced for a study of blood T cell repertoires in COVID-19. Repertoires were generated with immunoSEQ multiplex PCR, while TCRdb's copy carries only in-frame clones and drops some. The table lists approximately 140,000 clones, 80% to 90% of them singletons, with about 11% in the top ten. The CDR3 runs to 14 residues. Germline CDR1 MNHEY, CDR2 SVGAGI. J gave up 4 bases and V 10 bases, and 10 bases lay outside the gene matches. The chain uses TRBV6-5 and TRBJ2-1, with TRBD2 identical over 7 bases. Sequenced: peripheral blood. The origin of this receptor is a man between 60 and 70 years old with active or convalescent COVID-19. In nucleotides, the CDR3 is TGTGCCACCGGGGGGAGGGGCGGGTACAATGAGCAGTTCTTC. This codes for CATGGRGGYNEQFF.